The 4 T cell receptor beta chains below come from one sample, sequenced in a study of shared clonotypes between healthy human individuals. Using immunoSEQ multiplex PCR, the repertoire was profiled, and TCRdb retains in-frame clones only, with some absent. The repertoire holds around 2.1 million clones, with about 94% as singletons. The sequencing input was naive CD4+ T cells sorted from blood. Subset meaning: CD45RA+ positively selected. The receptors originated from a man aged 18 to 35 in good health.

CDR3 region: CASSSVDRGVTEAFF. The CDR3 bases are TGTGCCAGCAGTTCGGTCGACAGGGGAGTCACTGAAGCTTTCTTT. The rearrangement joins TRBV6-6 to TRBJ1-1, with 8 bases fitting TRBD1. This CDR3 contains 15 residues. Trimming cost V 4 bases and J 4 bases; bases outside gene matches: 8. Germline V lookup: CDR1 MNHNY, CDR2 SVGAGI (reference sequence).

This sequence joins TRBV6-5 and TRBJ2-7; no definite D call. The V gene lost 10 bases and the J gene lost 6 bases, with 19 bases spanning the gap. This CDR3 is 13 amino acids long. Germline CDR1 MNHEY, CDR2 SVGAGI. CDR3 DNA: TGTGCCACCACCCGGGCGGCGTCGGGCGAGCAGTACTTC. It translates to CATTRAASGEQYF.

The rearrangement links TRBV5-1 to TRBJ2-1, with D maybe TRBD2 (5 bases). The CDR3 spans 17 residues. V lost 3 bases and J 3 bases, leaving 19 bases between the germline ends. Germline V gene data show CDR1 as SGHRS and CDR2 as YFSETQ. The CDR3 here is CASSYSIPGGFYNEQFF. The DNA of the CDR3 is TGCGCCAGCAGCTATTCTATCCCAGGAGGATTCTACAATGAGCAGTTCTTC.

This chain connects TRBV10-3 to TRBJ2-7, with D unresolved. Germline values: CDR1 ENHRY, CDR2 SYGVKD. The length of the CDR3 is 14 residues. Trimming pared 0 bases from V and 2 bases from J, leaving 8 bases between. Written as DNA, the CDR3 is TGTGCCATCAGTGAGTCGATAAGGGCCTACGAGCAGTACTTC. Protein sequence: CAISESIRAYEQYF.